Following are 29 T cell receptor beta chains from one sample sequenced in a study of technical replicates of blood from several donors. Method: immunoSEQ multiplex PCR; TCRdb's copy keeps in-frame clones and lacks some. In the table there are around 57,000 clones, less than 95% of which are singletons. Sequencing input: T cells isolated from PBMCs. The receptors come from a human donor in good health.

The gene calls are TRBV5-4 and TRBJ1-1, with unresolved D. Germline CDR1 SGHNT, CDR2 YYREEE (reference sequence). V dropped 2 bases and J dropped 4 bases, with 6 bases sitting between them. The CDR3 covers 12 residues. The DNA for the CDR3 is TGTGCCAGCAGCTTTGATAGCACTGAAGCTTTCTTT. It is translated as CASSFDSTEAFF.

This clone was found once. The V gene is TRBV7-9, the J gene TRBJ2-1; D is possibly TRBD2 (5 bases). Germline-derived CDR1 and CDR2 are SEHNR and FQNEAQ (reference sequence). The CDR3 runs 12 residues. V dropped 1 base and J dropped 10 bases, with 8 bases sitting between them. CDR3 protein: CASSLGEREQFF. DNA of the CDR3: TGTGCCAGCAGCTTAGGGGAGAGGGAGCAGTTCTTC.

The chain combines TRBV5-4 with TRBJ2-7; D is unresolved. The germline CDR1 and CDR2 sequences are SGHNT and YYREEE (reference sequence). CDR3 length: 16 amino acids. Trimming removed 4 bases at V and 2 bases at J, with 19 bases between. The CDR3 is CASSIYTSRPAYEQYF. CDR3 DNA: TGTGCCAGCAGCATTTATACGAGCAGGCCAGCCTACGAGCAGTACTTC.

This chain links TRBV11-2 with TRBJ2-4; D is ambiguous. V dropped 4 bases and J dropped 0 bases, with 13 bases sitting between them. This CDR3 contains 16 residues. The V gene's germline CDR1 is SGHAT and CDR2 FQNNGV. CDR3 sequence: CASSSLLILAKNIQYF. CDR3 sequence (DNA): TGTGCCAGCAGCTCCCTCTTAATACTAGCCAAAAACATTCAGTACTTC.

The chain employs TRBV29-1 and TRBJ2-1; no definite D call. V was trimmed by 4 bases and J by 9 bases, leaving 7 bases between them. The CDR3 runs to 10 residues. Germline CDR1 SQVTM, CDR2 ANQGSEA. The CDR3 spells CSVVSSEQFF. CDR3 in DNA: TGCAGCGTTGTTTCGAGTGAGCAGTTCTTC.

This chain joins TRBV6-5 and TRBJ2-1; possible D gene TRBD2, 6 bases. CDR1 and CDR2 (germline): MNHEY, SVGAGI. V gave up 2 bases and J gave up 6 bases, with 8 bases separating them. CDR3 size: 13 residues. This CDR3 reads CASSYGGLNEQFF. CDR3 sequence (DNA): TGTGCCAGCAGTTACGGGGGACTCAATGAGCAGTTCTTC.

Here the CDR3 reads CASGLDNQETQYF. CDR3 in DNA: TGTGCTAGTGGTCTCGACAACCAAGAGACCCAGTACTTC. The rearrangement uses TRBV12-5 and TRBJ2-5; D is ambiguous. Trimming shortened V by 5 bases and J by 0 bases, and 7 bases separated the two germline ends. The CDR3 is 13 amino acids. Germline assignment: CDR1 LGHNT and CDR2 FRNRAP.

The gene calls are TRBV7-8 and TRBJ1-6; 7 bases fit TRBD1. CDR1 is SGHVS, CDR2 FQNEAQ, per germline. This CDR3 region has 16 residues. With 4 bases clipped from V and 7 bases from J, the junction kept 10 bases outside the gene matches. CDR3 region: CASSSNSRTGNSPLHF. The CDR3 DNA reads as TGTGCCAGCAGCTCCAACTCGAGGACAGGCAATTCACCCCTCCACTTT.

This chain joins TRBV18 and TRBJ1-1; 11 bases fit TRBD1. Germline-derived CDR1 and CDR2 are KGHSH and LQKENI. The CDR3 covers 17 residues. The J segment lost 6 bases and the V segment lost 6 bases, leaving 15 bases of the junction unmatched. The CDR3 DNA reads TGTGCCAGCTCTAGCTATTTGGACAGGGGGCGAAGCGCTGAAGCTTTCTTT. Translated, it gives CASSSYLDRGRSAEAFF.

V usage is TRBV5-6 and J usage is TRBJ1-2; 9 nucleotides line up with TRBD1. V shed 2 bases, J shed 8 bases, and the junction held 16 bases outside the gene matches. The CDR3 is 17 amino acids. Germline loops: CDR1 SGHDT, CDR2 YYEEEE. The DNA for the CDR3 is TGTGCCAGCAGCTTAGGTCTGGCGGGACAGGGTCTAGGAGGCTACACCTTC. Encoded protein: CASSLGLAGQGLGGYTF.

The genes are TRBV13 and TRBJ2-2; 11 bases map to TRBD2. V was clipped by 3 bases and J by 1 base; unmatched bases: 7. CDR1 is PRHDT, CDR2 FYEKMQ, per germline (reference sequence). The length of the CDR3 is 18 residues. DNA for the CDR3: TGTGCCAGCAGCTTCGGGGAGGGACTAGCGGAGAACACCGGGGAGCTGTTTTTT. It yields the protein CASSFGEGLAENTGELFF.

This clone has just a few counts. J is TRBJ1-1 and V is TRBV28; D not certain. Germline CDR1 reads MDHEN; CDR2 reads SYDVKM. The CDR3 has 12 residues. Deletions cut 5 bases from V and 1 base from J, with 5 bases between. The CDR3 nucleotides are TGTGCCAGCAGTCCCTCGAACACTGAAGCTTTCTTT. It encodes CASSPSNTEAFF. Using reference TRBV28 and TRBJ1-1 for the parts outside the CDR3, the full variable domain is DVKVTQSSRYLVKRTGEKVFLECVQDMDHENMFWYRQDPGLGLRLIYFSYDVKMKEKGDIPEGYSVSREKKERFSLILESASTNQTSMYLCASSPSNTEAFFGQGTRLTVV.

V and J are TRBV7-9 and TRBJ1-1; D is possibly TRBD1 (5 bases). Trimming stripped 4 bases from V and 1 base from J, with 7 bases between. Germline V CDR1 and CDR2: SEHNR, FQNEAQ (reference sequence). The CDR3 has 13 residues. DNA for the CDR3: TGTGCCAGCAGCTATGACAGGAACACTGAAGCTTTCTTT. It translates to CASSYDRNTEAFF.

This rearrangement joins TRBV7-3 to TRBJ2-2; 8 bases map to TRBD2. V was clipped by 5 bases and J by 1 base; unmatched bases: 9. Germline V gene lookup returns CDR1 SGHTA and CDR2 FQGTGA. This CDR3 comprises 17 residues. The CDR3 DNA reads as TGTGCCAGCAGCACAACGGGCCTAGCGGGGAACACCGGGGAGCTGTTTTTT. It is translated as CASSTTGLAGNTGELFF.

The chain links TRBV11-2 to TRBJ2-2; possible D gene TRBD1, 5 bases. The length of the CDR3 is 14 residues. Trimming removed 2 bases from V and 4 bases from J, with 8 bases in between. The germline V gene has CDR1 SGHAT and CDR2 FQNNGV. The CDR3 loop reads CASSLRQLTGELFF. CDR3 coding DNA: TGTGCCAGCAGCTTAAGACAGCTCACCGGGGAGCTGTTTTTT.

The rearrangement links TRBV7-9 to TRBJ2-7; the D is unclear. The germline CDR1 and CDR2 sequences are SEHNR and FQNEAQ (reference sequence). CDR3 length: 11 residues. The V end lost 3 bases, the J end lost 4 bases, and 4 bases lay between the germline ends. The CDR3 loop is CASSFSYEQYF. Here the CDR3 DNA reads TGTGCCAGCAGCTTTAGTTACGAGCAGTACTTC.

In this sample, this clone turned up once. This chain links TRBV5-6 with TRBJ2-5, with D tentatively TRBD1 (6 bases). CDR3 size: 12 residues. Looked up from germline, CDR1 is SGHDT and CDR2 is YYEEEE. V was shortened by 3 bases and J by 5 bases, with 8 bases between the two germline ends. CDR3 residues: CASSSRGETQYF. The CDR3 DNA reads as TGTGCCAGCAGCTCCAGGGGTGAGACCCAGTACTTC.

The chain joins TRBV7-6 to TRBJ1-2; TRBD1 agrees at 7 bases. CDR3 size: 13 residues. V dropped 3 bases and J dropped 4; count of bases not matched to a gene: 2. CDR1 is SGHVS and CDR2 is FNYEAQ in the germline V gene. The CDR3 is CASSFAGGYGYTF. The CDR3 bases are TGTGCCAGCAGCTTCGCAGGGGGCTATGGCTACACCTTC.

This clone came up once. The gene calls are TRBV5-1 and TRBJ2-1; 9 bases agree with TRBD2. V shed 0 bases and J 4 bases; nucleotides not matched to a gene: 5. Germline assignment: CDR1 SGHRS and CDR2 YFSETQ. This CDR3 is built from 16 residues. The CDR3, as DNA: TGCGCCAGCAGCTTGGAAGCGGGGGGCTTATACAATGAGCAGTTCTTC. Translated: CASSLEAGGLYNEQFF.

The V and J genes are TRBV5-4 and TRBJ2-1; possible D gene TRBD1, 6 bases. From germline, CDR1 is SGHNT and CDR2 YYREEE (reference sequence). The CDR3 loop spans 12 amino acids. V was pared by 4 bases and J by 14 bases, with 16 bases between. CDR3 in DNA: TGTGCCAGCAGCACCGGACAGCCCGAGGAGTTCTTC. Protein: CASSTGQPEEFF.

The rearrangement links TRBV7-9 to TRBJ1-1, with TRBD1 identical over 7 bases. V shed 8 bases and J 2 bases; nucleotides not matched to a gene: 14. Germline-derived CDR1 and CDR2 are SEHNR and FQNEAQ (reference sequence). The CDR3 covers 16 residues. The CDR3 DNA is TGTGCCAGCCATGGAGGGAGGAGGACAGGCAACACTGAAGCTTTCTTT. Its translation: CASHGGRRTGNTEAFF.

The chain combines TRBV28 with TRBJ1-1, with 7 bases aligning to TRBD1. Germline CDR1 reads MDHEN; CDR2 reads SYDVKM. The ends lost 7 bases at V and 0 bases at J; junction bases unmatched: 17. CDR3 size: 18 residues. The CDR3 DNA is TGTGCCAGCAACCCCTGGCTAGGGACAGCTCATTTGAACACTGAAGCTTTCTTT. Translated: CASNPWLGTAHLNTEAFF.

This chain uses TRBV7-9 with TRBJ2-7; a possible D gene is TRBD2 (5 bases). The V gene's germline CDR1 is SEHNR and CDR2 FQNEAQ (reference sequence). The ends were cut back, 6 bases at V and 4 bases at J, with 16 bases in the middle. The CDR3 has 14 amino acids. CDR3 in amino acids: CASRPASSLYEQYF. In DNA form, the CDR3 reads TGTGCCAGCAGACCGGCTAGCAGCCTTTACGAGCAGTACTTC.

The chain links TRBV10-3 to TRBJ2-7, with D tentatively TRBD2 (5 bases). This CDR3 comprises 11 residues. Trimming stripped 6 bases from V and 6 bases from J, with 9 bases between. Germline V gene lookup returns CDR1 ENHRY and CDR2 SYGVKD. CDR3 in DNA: TGTGCCATCAGGGGAACTAGCGAGCAGTACTTC. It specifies CAIRGTSEQYF.

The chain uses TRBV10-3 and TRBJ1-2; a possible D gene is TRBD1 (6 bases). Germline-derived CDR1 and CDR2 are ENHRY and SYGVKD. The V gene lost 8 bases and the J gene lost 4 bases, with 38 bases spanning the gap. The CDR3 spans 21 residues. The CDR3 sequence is CAIAGVGLVQAGIQGSYGYTF. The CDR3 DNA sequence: TGTGCCATCGCCGGAGTCGGGTTGGTCCAAGCGGGAATCCAGGGGAGCTATGGCTACACCTTC.

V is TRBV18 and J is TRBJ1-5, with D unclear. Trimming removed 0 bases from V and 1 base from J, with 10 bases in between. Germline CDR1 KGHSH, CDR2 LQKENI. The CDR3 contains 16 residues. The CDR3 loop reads CASSPPPGRSNQPQHF. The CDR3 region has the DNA TGTGCCAGCTCACCACCGCCGGGGAGGAGCAATCAGCCCCAGCATTTT. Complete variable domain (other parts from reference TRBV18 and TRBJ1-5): NAGVMQNPRHLVRRRGQEARLRCSPMKGHSHVYWYRQLPEEGLKFMVYLQKENIIDESGMPKERFSAEFPKEGPSILRIQQVVRGDSAAYFCASSPPPGRSNQPQHFGDGTRLSIL.

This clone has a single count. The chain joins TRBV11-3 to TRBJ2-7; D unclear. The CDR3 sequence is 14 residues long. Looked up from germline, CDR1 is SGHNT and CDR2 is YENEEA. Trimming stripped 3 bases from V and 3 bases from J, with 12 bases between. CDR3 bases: TGTGCCAGCAGCTTTGAACAACGCTTCTACGAGCAGTACTTC. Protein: CASSFEQRFYEQYF.

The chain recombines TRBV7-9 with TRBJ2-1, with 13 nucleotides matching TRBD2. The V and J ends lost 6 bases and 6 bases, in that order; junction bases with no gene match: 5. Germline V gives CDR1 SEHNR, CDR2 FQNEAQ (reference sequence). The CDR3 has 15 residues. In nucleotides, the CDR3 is TGTGCCAGCAGTCGAACTAGCGGGAGGGCCAATGAGCAGTTCTTC. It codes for CASSRTSGRANEQFF.

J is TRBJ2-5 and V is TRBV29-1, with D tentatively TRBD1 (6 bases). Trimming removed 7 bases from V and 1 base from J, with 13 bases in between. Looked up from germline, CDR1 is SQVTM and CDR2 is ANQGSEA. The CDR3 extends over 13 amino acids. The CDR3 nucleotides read TGCAGCGCCGCCGGGACAACCCAAGAGACCCAGTACTTC. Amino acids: CSAAGTTQETQYF.